This entry concerns a single T cell receptor (beta chain). Blood CD8+ and CD4+ T cells underwent high-throughput TCR beta sequencing. The authors negatively isolated CD8+ and CD4+ T cells and FACS-enriched TEMRA cells. This entry belongs to a study of CD8 T cells in Susac syndrome. Germline V gene sequence: CDR1 SEHNR, CDR2 FQNEAQ (reference sequence). V was pared by 0 bases and J by 7 bases, with 7 bases between. CDR3 length: 12 amino acids. With random hexamers, reverse transcription was performed on roughly 0.5 to 1 ug of RNA. The immunoSEQ assay covered 54 Vbeta and 13 Jbeta segments for CDR3. TCRdb re-analysed the immunoSEQ multiplex PCR reads in MiXCR, keeping a single row per CDR3 protein. The sample holds a few hundred thousand distinct CDR3 sequences, about 90% seen once.

The sequence was obtained from a human donor with multiple sclerosis. The chain has TRBV7-9 and TRBJ2-7; no reliable D call. The material sequenced was CD8+ T cells from PBMCs. CDR3 in DNA: TGTGCCAGCAGCTTAGCCCGACATGAGCAGTACTTC. Amino acid sequence: CASSLARHEQYF.